The 29 T cell receptor beta chains presented below share a single source sample, sequenced in a study of PD-1 blockade in classical Hodgkin lymphoma. No patient escaped relapse after autologous stem cell transplantation, and brentuximab vedotin exposure varied. Libraries were prepared by immunoSEQ multiplex PCR; TCRdb keeps only in-frame clonotypes and omits some of them. The data hold fewer than 110,000 clones, with roughly 90% observed a single time. The sequencing used peripheral blood mononuclear cells (PBMCs), collected before the second cycle of nivolumab. The receptors come from a human donor with classical Hodgkin lymphoma.

The chain has TRBV18 and TRBJ1-1; D remains ambiguous. V shed 6 bases and J shed 3 bases, with 20 bases lying between them. This CDR3 has 16 residues. In germline, CDR1 is KGHSH, CDR2 LQKENI. CDR3 amino acids: CASSPLQPGRYTEAFF. CDR3 bases: TGTGCCAGCTCCCCGCTCCAACCCGGGAGGTACACTGAAGCTTTCTTT.

The rearrangement links TRBV30 to TRBJ1-2, with 9 positions matching TRBD1. Germline assignment: CDR1 GTSNPN and CDR2 SVGIG (reference sequence). The CDR3 runs 14 residues. The V segment lost 2 bases and the J segment 5 bases; nucleotides outside the gene matches: 6. The CDR3 DNA reads TGTGCCTGGAGTCGTACAGGGGGCCGATATGGCTACACCTTC. Its protein is CAWSRTGGRYGYTF. Full variable domain (rest looked up from reference TRBV30 and TRBJ1-2): SQTIHQWPATLVQPVGSPLSLECTVEGTSNPNLYWYRQAAGRGLQLLFYSVGIGQISSEVPQNLSASRPQDRQFILSSKKLLLSDSGFYLCAWSRTGGRYGYTFGSGTRLTVV.

The chain combines TRBV4-1 with TRBJ1-5, with D hard to call. This CDR3 has 13 amino acids. Trimming shortened V by 0 bases and J by 5 bases, and 5 bases separated the two germline ends. The germline CDR1 and CDR2 sequences are MGHRA and YSYEKL. The DNA for the CDR3 is TGCGCCAGCAGCCAAGACAGGTATCAGCCCCAGCATTTT. Translation: CASSQDRYQPQHF.

The chain joins TRBV7-2 to TRBJ2-7; D not resolved. The germline gives CDR1 SGHTA, CDR2 FQGNSA. V was clipped by 2 bases and J by 6 bases, with 20 bases between them. This CDR3 has 16 amino acids. CDR3 protein: CASSLRSGFSLAEQYF. For the CDR3, the DNA is TGTGCCAGCAGCTTAAGGTCAGGTTTTTCCCTCGCCGAGCAGTACTTC.

The chain carries TRBV7-3 and TRBJ2-3, with D hard to call. The CDR3 sequence is 11 residues long. V lost 3 bases and J 3 bases, leaving 1 base between the germline ends. From germline, CDR1 is SGHTA and CDR2 FQGTGA. This CDR3 is CASSFTDTQYF. Here the CDR3 DNA reads TGTGCCAGCAGCTTTACAGATACGCAGTATTTT.

This chain joins TRBV27 and TRBJ2-5; 11 bases agree with TRBD2. Trimming cost V 6 bases and J 5 bases; bases outside gene matches: 11. CDR3 length: 16 amino acids. Germline V gene data show CDR1 as MNHEY and CDR2 as SMNVEV (reference sequence). The CDR3 loop is CASRSTIAGGRETQYF. For the CDR3, the DNA is TGTGCCAGCAGGTCGACTATAGCGGGGGGGAGGGAGACCCAGTACTTC.

The chain uses TRBV4-2 and TRBJ2-7, with D perhaps TRBD1 or TRBD2 (6 bases each). Trimming took 1 base from V and 1 from J, leaving 14 bases between them. In germline, CDR1 is LGHNA, CDR2 YNFKEQ. CDR3 length: 16 amino acids. CDR3 loop: CASSQGGGGGSYEQYF. CDR3 nucleotides: TGTGCCAGCAGCCAAGGGGGTGGAGGGGGGTCCTACGAGCAGTACTTC.

The chain uses TRBV5-6 and TRBJ2-1; 9 nucleotides line up with TRBD1. The germline gives CDR1 SGHDT, CDR2 YYEEEE. CDR3 size: 14 residues. Trimming cost V 4 bases and J 13 bases; bases outside gene matches: 12. CDR3 protein: CASSGPGTGQPQFF. In nucleotides, the CDR3 is TGTGCCAGCAGCGGGCCCGGGACAGGGCAGCCCCAGTTCTTC.

This chain links TRBV12-5 with TRBJ2-2; D tentatively fits TRBD1 or TRBD2 (5 bases each). Deletions cut 2 bases from V and 4 bases from J, with 14 bases between. This CDR3 has 16 residues. Germline V gene sequence: CDR1 LGHNT, CDR2 FRNRAP. The CDR3 nucleotides are TGTGCTAGTGGTTTGCGGGGTTGGGGGTCCACCGGGGAGCTGTTTTTT. Its protein product is CASGLRGWGSTGELFF.

This chain uses TRBV6-5 with TRBJ2-7, with 8 bases fitting TRBD1. This CDR3 is built from 13 residues. Germline assignment: CDR1 MNHEY and CDR2 SVGAGI. The V segment lost 6 bases and the J segment 3 bases; nucleotides outside the gene matches: 4. This chain's CDR3 is CASSLGTGYEQYF. The DNA of the CDR3 is TGTGCCAGCAGCCTCGGGACAGGCTACGAGCAGTACTTC.

J is TRBJ1-2 and V is TRBV15; tentatively, D is TRBD1 (6 bases). Germline CDR1 is LNHNV and CDR2 is YYDKDF (reference sequence). With 3 bases removed from V and 4 bases from J, the gap between germline ends came to 21 bases. The CDR3 has 17 residues. The CDR3 coding sequence is TGTGCCACCAGCAGGGAGGGGGGGCTGACAGGCCCCTATGGCTACACCTTC. Its translation is CATSREGGLTGPYGYTF.

This chain joins TRBV6-5 and TRBJ1-6; D gene ambiguous. The germline V gene has CDR1 MNHEY and CDR2 SVGAGI. The V end lost 6 bases, the J end lost 9 bases, and 9 bases lay between the germline ends. This CDR3 contains 12 residues. The CDR3 loop is CASRSAGSPLHF. In nucleotides, the CDR3 is TGTGCCAGCAGGTCGGCGGGTTCACCCCTCCACTTT.

Comment on this clone: At one of its ends the junction is not consistent with the germline gene, which may arise from a read error. This chain links TRBV2 with TRBJ1-4; TRBD1 matches 7 bases. This CDR3 is 16 amino acids long. Germline CDR1 is SNHLY and CDR2 is FYNNEI. The chain's CDR3 is CASREGQEATNEKLFF. The CDR3 bases are TGTGCCAGCAGGGAAGGACAGGAGGCAACTAATGAAAAACTGTTTTTT.

The chain couples TRBV11-2 to TRBJ1-1; D gene unclear. Germline V gives CDR1 SGHAT, CDR2 FQNNGV. The CDR3 consists of 13 residues. V lost 5 bases to trimming and J lost 7 bases, with 14 bases between them. For the CDR3, the DNA is TGTGCCAGCAGCCGCGGACGGGAAGTTGAAGCTTTCTTT. As protein: CASSRGREVEAFF.

J is TRBJ1-2 and V is TRBV5-4; D is undetermined. The CDR3 contains 15 residues. Trimming removed 4 bases from V and 6 bases from J, with 19 bases in between. The V gene's germline CDR1 is SGHNT and CDR2 YYREEE (reference sequence). For the CDR3, the DNA is TGTGCCAGCAGCCCCGATCTGGCTTCAGCGGATGGCTACACCTTC. This translates into CASSPDLASADGYTF.

The chain employs TRBV30 and TRBJ1-6, with D perhaps TRBD1 (6 bases). The germline V and J ends were trimmed by 2 bases and 8 bases, with 13 bases remaining between them. The CDR3 is 14 residues long. The germline gives CDR1 GTSNPN, CDR2 SVGIG (reference sequence). The CDR3 spells CAWSPTGKDSPLHF. The CDR3 coding sequence is TGTGCCTGGAGTCCTACAGGGAAAGATTCACCCCTCCACTTT.

The rearrangement uses TRBV6-1 and TRBJ2-1; D unclear. V was shortened by 2 bases and J by 6 bases, with 8 bases between the two germline ends. This CDR3 spans 13 amino acids. Germline CDR1 is MNHNS and CDR2 is SASEGT. The CDR3 DNA follows: TGTGCCAGCAGTGAACTATTAGGCAATGAGCAGTTCTTC. Protein product: CASSELLGNEQFF.

There are a few counts of this clone. CDR3 residues: CASSSTGFNQPQHF. The CDR3 DNA reads as TGTGCCAGCAGCTCGACAGGGTTCAATCAGCCCCAGCATTTT. The chain employs TRBV9 and TRBJ1-5; 7 bases map to TRBD1. Germline V CDR1 and CDR2: SGDLS, YYNGEE. Trimming took 4 bases from V and 3 from J; bases not matched to a gene: 4. CDR3 length: 14 residues.

The chain carries TRBV20-1 and TRBJ1-1, with D perhaps TRBD1 (5 bases). The CDR3 is made up of 10 amino acids. Germline-derived CDR1 and CDR2 are DFQATT and SNEGSKA (reference sequence). The V gene lost 6 bases and the J gene lost 13 bases, with 15 bases spanning the gap. The CDR3 loop reads CSALTALVFF. For the CDR3, the DNA is TGCAGTGCCTTGACAGCCCTGGTTTTCTTT.

The chain links TRBV18 to TRBJ1-5; D ambiguous. CDR3 length: 15 amino acids. V was shortened by 2 bases and J by 7 bases, with 15 bases between the two germline ends. Looked up from germline, CDR1 is KGHSH and CDR2 is LQKENI. DNA for the CDR3: TGTGCCAGCTCACCATCGGCAGGCAGCGGGCAGCCCCAGCATTTT. Translating gives CASSPSAGSGQPQHF. The complete variable domain, with remaining parts taken from reference TRBV18 and TRBJ1-5, reads NAGVMQNPRHLVRRRGQEARLRCSPMKGHSHVYWYRQLPEEGLKFMVYLQKENIIDESGMPKERFSAEFPKEGPSILRIQQVVRGDSAAYFCASSPSAGSGQPQHFGDGTRLSIL.

This clone has more than one count but fewer than ten. The chain uses TRBV28 and TRBJ1-5, with TRBD1 identical over 8 bases. This CDR3 is 15 amino acids long. CDR1 and CDR2 from the germline V gene are MDHEN and SYDVKM. The trim removed 7 bases at V and 5 bases at J, leaving 10 bases unmatched. CDR3 DNA: TGTGCCAGCAACCCATTCAGACAGGGGCATCAGCCCCAGCATTTT. The encoded protein is CASNPFRQGHQPQHF.

This chain joins TRBV30 and TRBJ2-5, with TRBD1 as a possible D gene (6 bases). The CDR3 extends over 12 amino acids. V was clipped by 8 bases and J by 1 base, with 11 bases between them. Germline loops: CDR1 GTSNPN, CDR2 SVGIG (reference sequence). This CDR3 reads CARGGPQETQYF. DNA for the CDR3: TGTGCCCGAGGGGGTCCCCAAGAGACCCAGTACTTC.

The chain couples TRBV6-1 to TRBJ2-1; 8 nucleotides align to TRBD2. The CDR3 has 16 residues. V shed 3 bases, J shed 6 bases, and the junction held 10 bases outside the gene matches. Germline values: CDR1 MNHNS, CDR2 SASEGT. The CDR3 protein is CASSDFLGGGFNEQFF. CDR3 coding DNA: TGTGCCAGCAGTGACTTTCTCGGCGGGGGGTTCAATGAGCAGTTCTTC.

The gene calls are TRBV5-1 and TRBJ1-1, with 11 bases that match TRBD1. Germline V gene sequence: CDR1 SGHRS, CDR2 YFSETQ. The CDR3 contains 18 residues. V trimming: 4 bases; J trimming: 0 bases; junction bases outside the gene matches: 11. DNA for the CDR3: TGCGCCAGCAGCAGGGGACAGGGGGGCAGCCAGTTGAACACTGAAGCTTTCTTT. Residues: CASSRGQGGSQLNTEAFF. Looking up the rest from reference TRBV5-1 and TRBJ1-1 gives the full variable domain: KAGVTQTPRYLIKTRGQQVTLSCSPISGHRSVSWYQQTPGQGLQFLFEYFSETQRNKGNFPGRFSGRQFSNSRSEMNVSTLELGDSALYLCASSRGQGGSQLNTEAFFGQGTRLTVV.

This chain joins TRBV4-2 and TRBJ2-1, with D unresolved. V shed 0 bases and J shed 10 bases, with 13 bases lying between them. The CDR3 is 14 residues long. The germline V gene encodes CDR1 LGHNA and CDR2 YNFKEQ. CDR3 sequence (DNA): TGTGCCAGCAGCCAAGAAGGGCTAGTTAGCGAGCAGTTCTTC. The encoded protein is CASSQEGLVSEQFF.

The chain carries TRBV4-1 and TRBJ1-2; 10 bases are a match to TRBD1. The CDR3 extends over 15 amino acids. CDR1 is MGHRA, CDR2 YSYEKL, per germline. The trim removed 3 bases at V and 0 bases at J, leaving 1 base unmatched. The CDR3 is CASSQGTGANYGYTF. The DNA of the CDR3 is TGCGCCAGCAGCCAGGGGACAGGGGCTAACTATGGCTACACCTTC.

The J gene is TRBJ1-1, the V gene TRBV6-4; no reliable D call. Germline V gene data show CDR1 as MRHNA and CDR2 as SNTAGT. The CDR3 length is 13 residues. The ends were cut back, 0 bases at V and 2 bases at J, with 4 bases in the middle. The CDR3: CASSDSPNTEAFF. The CDR3 bases are TGTGCCAGCAGTGACTCCCCAAACACTGAAGCTTTCTTT.

The chain recombines TRBV27 with TRBJ2-7; TRBD1 matches at 10 bases. CDR1 and CDR2 (germline): MNHEY, SMNVEV (reference sequence). V dropped 4 bases and J dropped 1; count of bases not matched to a gene: 16. This CDR3 is built from 19 residues. The CDR3 coding sequence is TGTGCCAGCAGTTCCTCGTCCCGGGACAGGGGCGAGATGTCCTACGAGCAGTACTTC. It yields the protein CASSSSSRDRGEMSYEQYF.

The chain couples TRBV2 to TRBJ2-7; 10 bases fit TRBD1. The CDR3 length is 16 residues. Per the germline V gene, CDR1 is SNHLY and CDR2 is FYNNEI. V lost 5 bases and J lost 3; bases outside the gene matches: 10. CDR3 region: CASSIIRTGGSYEQYF. CDR3 coding DNA: TGTGCCAGCAGTATCATCCGGACAGGGGGAAGCTACGAGCAGTACTTC.